Detailed here is one T cell receptor beta chain. This entry comes from a study of CD8+CD57+ T cells in acquired aplastic anemia. Study details: The DNA of sorted CD4+ and CD8+ cells averaged 3.2 ug.

Trimming shortened V by 3 bases and J by 4 bases, and 13 bases separated the two germline ends. Germline CDR1 reads LNHDA; CDR2 reads SQIVND (reference sequence). The CDR3 runs to 15 residues. TCR beta VDJ combinations and CDR3 sequences were profiled from genomic DNA. TCRdb ran MiXCR on the reads and lists one entry per CDR3 protein. The sample records about 190,000 distinct CDR3 sequences, 54% being singletons. This TCR derives from a human donor in good health, serving as a control. The V call is TRBV19, the J call TRBJ2-1, with D perhaps assigned TRBD1 or TRBD2 (5 bases each). The specimen sequenced was sorted CD4+, CD8+, or CD8+CD57+ T cells (not recorded which) from PBMCs. The CDR3 loop reads CASSMGDSLYNEQFF. Here the CDR3 DNA reads TGTGCCAGTAGTATGGGAGACAGCTTATACAATGAGCAGTTCTTC.